The sequence of this TCR beta chain was determined in a study of blood T cells in healthy people across ages (dated by TCRdb to between 2014 and 2016). In terms of the full investigation: Template switching captured roughly one uniquely barcoded TCR beta cDNA molecule per two T cells in model experiments. The study measured age-related changes in TCR beta repertoire diversity using deep sequencing normalized with unique cDNA molecular identifiers. Four age groups were formed from the donors: young (average roughly 15 years), middle-aged (approximately 39), aged (roughly 56) and long-lived (roughly 88). Donors of different ages were randomly distributed across sequencing lanes to avoid experimental bias. For two donors (one aged 18 to 29 and one aged 80 or older), the study analyzed two additional independent replicas of 1 million unique cDNA reads from the same blood draw. Findings and caveats that apply to the study as a whole: Because the CMV infection status of the donors was unknown, age-related changes in expanded clonotypes may potentially have been confounded. Because profiling used bulk unsorted PBMCs, naive and antigen-experienced compartments could not be compared conclusively. Compared with the aged group, the long-lived group had more naive CD4+ T cells, fewer expanded clones and increased TCR diversity, suggesting age selection. As age increased, observed TCR beta diversity per million T cells dropped in a roughly linear way, and a significant reduction was already evident by age 40. Estimates of total diversity based on one million sequenced T cells were considered lower bounds and underestimates. The percentage of naive T cells measured by flow cytometry correlated strongly with observed TCR beta diversity.

CDR1 and CDR2 are drawn from the germline V gene: SQVTM, ANQGSEA. Its CDR3 holds 13 amino acids, cysteine through phenylalanine. The sequence is cut down to CDR3 DNA, 39 bases in frame from base 1. V is pared back by 3 bases and J by 2 bases, with 8 bases lying between the germline termini. Library construction relied on 5' RACE. TCRdb lists the instrument as Illumina HiSeq 2500. A second PCR of roughly 7 to 12 cycles was run with a J-beta primer mix and a sample-barcoded 5' primer. Each TCR beta cDNA molecule received a unique molecular identifier from a template-switch 5' adaptor carrying 12 random nucleotides. At least 2.5 million CDR3-containing paired-end reads were obtained from each sample. The Mint cDNA synthesis kit, primed by a TRBC-specific oligonucleotide, was used to synthesize first-strand cDNA from all RNA. Following uracil-DNA glycosylase treatment, a first 18-cycle PCR with universal primers M1SS and BC2_uni_R was performed on all cDNA. Turning to the authors' computational methods: For normalization, 1 million high-quality reads were randomly selected from each sample, with every read carrying a distinct molecular identifier. Reads sharing molecular identifiers were discarded rather than binned into consensus sequences. MiTCR, run with a Q25 quality threshold and the strictest error-elimination algorithm, handled CDR3 identification, clonotype clustering and error correction. A nonparametric unseen species model using Euler transformation provided a lower-bound estimate of total TCR beta diversity. TCRdb trimmed the raw reads at Q25, called clones with MiXCR and kept productive beta chains. Each CDR3 protein appears once, grouped with its most common genes and DNA. Clone size and V and J calls follow TCRdb, not the original study. Present in this sample are some 880,000 distinct CDR3 sequences, about 34% of which were seen just once. Over 10% of the sample comes from the top ten.

The donors were roughly 40 Caucasian individuals from Russia, aged roughly 6 to 100 years, who were systemically healthy. Ten milliliters of peripheral blood were drawn from each donor into EDTA-treated Vacutainer tubes. Ficoll-Paque density-gradient centrifugation was used to isolate PBMCs, with at least 7 million obtained per sample. Trizol reagent was used to extract total RNA from the PBMCs, yielding at least 6 micrograms per sample. The percentages of naive CD45RAhigh/CD27high T cells were determined by flow cytometry on a PBMC aliquot from every donor. On this clonotype: The clone's antigen remains unknown. There are no base qualities to consult, and no much larger clone falls within one base.

The TCR was taken from a man between 18 and 29 years old in good health. Sequencing input: blood. Recombination connected TRBV29-1 to TRBJ1-3, with TRBD1 as a weak D call on 5 bases. The CDR3 protein: CSVDEGPGNTIYF. The nucleotides read TGCAGCGTTGACGAGGGGCCTGGAAACACCATATATTTT. Here the CDR3 is joined to the reference TRBV29-1 and TRBJ1-3 genes, and the full variable domain is: SAVISQKPSRDICQRGTSLTIQCQVDSQVTMMFWYRQQPGQSLTLIATANQGSEATYESGFVIDKFPISRPNLTFSTLTVSNMSPEDSSIYLCSVDEGPGNTIYFGEGSWLTVV.